Listed here is a single T cell receptor (beta chain). The table lists this clone with a few counts. Its specific antigen is unknown. No much larger clonotype is one base removed from it; base qualities were not supplied. Participants in the prospective study were aged 18 to 89 years, lived in 20 to 30 United States geographic areas, and enrolled through a virtual design. In the prospective study, cohorts were assigned on the basis of participant-reported clinical history obtained from a screening survey and a study questionnaire. ImmuneRACE Cohort 3 recovered participants were defined by two consecutive negative NP/OP PCR tests, healthcare professional clearance, or symptom resolution. Mobile phlebotomists in the prospective study collected whole blood, serum and a nasopharyngeal or oropharyngeal swab from every participant. Additional blood draws and questionnaires over an approximately two-month period could optionally be provided by prospective study participants. Blood samples from the prospective study were shipped frozen or at room temperature prior to DNA extraction.

This sample is drawn from a study of blood T cell repertoires in COVID-19 (dated by TCRdb to the early 2020s). Background on the whole study: Samples from collaborators originated in the United States, Italy and Spain and spanned both the acute and convalescent phases of COVID-19. The material from the prospective study consisted of cDNA or gDNA derived from T cells, B-cell-depleted T cells, or PBMCs. Subjects who had been exposed to COVID-19, were actively infected with it, or had recovered from it provided the deeply sampled blood TCRbeta repertoires that made up the dataset. The repertoires were made available in a free public database intended to serve as a resource for research on the immune response to SARS-CoV-2. Samples came from the ongoing ImmuneRACE study (first 160 participants) plus 1,254 subjects from 6 global collaborators. Nearly every sample came with metadata listing a de-identified subject ID, COVID-19 status, age in years and sex. HLA class I and class II types, where available, came from metadata supplied by the sample provider rather than from assay-based typing.

Beyond this particular receptor, the publication reports: How much clinical and demographic metadata was included differed by source and by participant, and the metadata was provided uncurated.

There are 15 amino acids in the CDR3, from cysteine to phenylalanine inclusive. Only the CDR3 portion is preserved as DNA: 45 bases, with reading frame beginning at the first base. V is pared back by 0 bases and J by 0 bases, with 9 bases lying between the germline termini. CDR1 and CDR2 are read off the germline V gene as SGHRS and YFSETQ. The immunoSEQ Assay, a bias-controlled multiplex PCR, was used to amplify TCRbeta CDR3 regions from genomic DNA. On the study's bioinformatics: Nucleated cell counts per sample were estimated from amplification of reference gene primers within the assay. To quantify the absolute abundance of each unique TCRbeta CDR3 rearrangement, sequence reads were collapsed and filtered. Productive Simpson clonality was computed per sample as the square root of Simpson's diversity index over productive rearrangements. This is the immuneACCESS table as TCRdb keeps it, with only in-frame sequences that have V and J called. A part of the clones is gone; compared with another copy, unresolved V genes explain less than half, and the rest is unexplained. Clonal size and the V and J genes are those of that table, whereas D and trimming came from the DNA. This sample comprises 300,000 to 350,000 clones, 87% of them detected only once. The ten largest make up more than 8.5% of the sample.

This TCR was sampled from a young woman who had recovered from COVID-19. The chain was built from TRBV5-1 and TRBJ1-1; the D gene lacks a confident call. Material for sequencing was PBMCs or T cells enriched from blood (not recorded which). The bases are TGCGCCAGCAGCTTGGTGTCAGGATTGAACACTGAAGCTTTCTTT. Its coded protein is CASSLVSGLNTEAFF.